This T cell receptor (beta chain) was documented in a study of cytomegalovirus exposure and HLA in healthy donors. From the approximately 110-subject validation cohort, which was separate from the approximately 670-subject first cohort, the donors were drawn. Trimming removed 3 bases from V and 1 base from J; junction bases left unmatched: 3. The germline V gene encodes CDR1 SGDLS and CDR2 YYNGEE. The CDR3 covers 15 residues. Generated by immunoSEQ multiplex PCR, the TCRdb table keeps only in-frame clones and is missing some. The sample yields under 50,000 clones, around 94% seen once. The genes are TRBV9 and TRBJ1-2, with 10 positions matching TRBD1. This receptor was taken from a woman younger than 35 in good health and CMV-seropositive. Sequencing was done on a sample of PBMCs. The CDR3 region is CASSGQGALNYGYTF. The CDR3 DNA follows: TGTGCCAGCAGCGGACAGGGGGCCCTTAACTATGGCTACACCTTC.